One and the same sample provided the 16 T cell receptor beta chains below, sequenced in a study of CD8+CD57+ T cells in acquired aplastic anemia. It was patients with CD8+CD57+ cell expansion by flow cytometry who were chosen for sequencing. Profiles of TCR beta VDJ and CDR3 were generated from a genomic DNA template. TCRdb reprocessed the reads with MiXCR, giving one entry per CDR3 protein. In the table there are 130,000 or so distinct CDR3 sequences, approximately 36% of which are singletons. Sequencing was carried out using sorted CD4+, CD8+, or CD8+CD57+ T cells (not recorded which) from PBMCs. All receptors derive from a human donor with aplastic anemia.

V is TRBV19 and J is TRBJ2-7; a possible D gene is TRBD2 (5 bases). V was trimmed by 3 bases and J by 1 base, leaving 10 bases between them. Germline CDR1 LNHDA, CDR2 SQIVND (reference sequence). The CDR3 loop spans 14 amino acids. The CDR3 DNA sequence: TGTGCCAGTAGTATGCGGGCTGGGTCCTACGAGCAGTACTTC. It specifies CASSMRAGSYEQYF. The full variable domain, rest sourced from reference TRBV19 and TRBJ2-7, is DGGITQSPKYLFRKEGQNVTLSCEQNLNHDAMYWYRQDPGQGLRLIYYSQIVNDFQKGDIAEGYSVSREKKESFPLTVTSAQKNPTAFYLCASSMRAGSYEQYFGPGTRLTVT.

The CDR3 DNA sequence: TGTGCCACCAGCAGAGAGAGCGGGGGCTCCTACGAGCAGTACTTC. This translates into CATSRESGGSYEQYF. V gene TRBV15 combines with J gene TRBJ2-7; 8 bases agree with TRBD2. The germline gives CDR1 LNHNV, CDR2 YYDKDF (reference sequence). The CDR3 length is 15 residues. V gave up 0 bases and J gave up 0 bases; unmatched junction bases: 1.

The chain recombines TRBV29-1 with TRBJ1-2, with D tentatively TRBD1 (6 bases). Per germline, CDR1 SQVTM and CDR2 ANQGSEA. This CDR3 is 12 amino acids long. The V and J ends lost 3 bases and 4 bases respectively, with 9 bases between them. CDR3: CSVDRGVYGYTF. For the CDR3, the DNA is TGCAGCGTTGACAGGGGCGTCTATGGCTACACCTTC.

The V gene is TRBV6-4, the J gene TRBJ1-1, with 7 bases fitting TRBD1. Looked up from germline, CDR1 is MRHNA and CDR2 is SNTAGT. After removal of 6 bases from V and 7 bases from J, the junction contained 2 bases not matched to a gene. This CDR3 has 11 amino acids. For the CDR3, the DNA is TGTGCCAGCAGACAGGGGAGTGAAGCTTTCTTT. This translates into CASRQGSEAFF.

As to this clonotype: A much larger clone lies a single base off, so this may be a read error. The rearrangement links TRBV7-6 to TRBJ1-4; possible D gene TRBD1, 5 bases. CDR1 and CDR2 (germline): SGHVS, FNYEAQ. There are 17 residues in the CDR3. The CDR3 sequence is CASSRSRGERKNEELFF. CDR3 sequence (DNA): TGTGCCAGCAGCCGCAGCCGGGGGGAAAGGAAGAATGAAGAACTGTTTTTT.

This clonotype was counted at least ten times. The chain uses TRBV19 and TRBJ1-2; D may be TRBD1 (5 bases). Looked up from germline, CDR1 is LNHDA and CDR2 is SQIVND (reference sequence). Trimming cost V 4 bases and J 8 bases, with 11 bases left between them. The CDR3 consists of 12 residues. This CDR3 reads CASSRAGQGYTF. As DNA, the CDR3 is TGTGCCAGTAGTAGGGCAGGGCAAGGCTACACCTTC. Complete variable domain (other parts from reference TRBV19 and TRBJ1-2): DGGITQSPKYLFRKEGQNVTLSCEQNLNHDAMYWYRQDPGQGLRLIYYSQIVNDFQKGDIAEGYSVSREKKESFPLTVTSAQKNPTAFYLCASSRAGQGYTFGSGTRLTVV.

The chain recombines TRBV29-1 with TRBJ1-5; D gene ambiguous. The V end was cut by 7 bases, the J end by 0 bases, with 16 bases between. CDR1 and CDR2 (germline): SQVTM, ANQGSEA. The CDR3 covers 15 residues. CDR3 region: CSASDGLGSNQPQHF. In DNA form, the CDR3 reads TGCAGCGCGTCAGACGGCCTCGGTAGCAATCAGCCCCAGCATTTT.

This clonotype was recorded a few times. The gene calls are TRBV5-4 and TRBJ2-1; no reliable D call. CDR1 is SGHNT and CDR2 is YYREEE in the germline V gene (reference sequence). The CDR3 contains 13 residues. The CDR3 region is CDTAPPVNNEQFF. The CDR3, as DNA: TGTGACACCGCCCCCCCCGTCAACAATGAGCAGTTCTTC.

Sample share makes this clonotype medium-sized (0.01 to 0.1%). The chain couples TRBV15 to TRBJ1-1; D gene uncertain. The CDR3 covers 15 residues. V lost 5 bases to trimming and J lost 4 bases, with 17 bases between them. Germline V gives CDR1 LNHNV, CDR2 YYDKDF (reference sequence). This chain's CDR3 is CATSEELGRTTEAFF. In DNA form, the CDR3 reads TGTGCCACCAGCGAAGAGCTCGGCAGGACCACTGAAGCTTTCTTT.

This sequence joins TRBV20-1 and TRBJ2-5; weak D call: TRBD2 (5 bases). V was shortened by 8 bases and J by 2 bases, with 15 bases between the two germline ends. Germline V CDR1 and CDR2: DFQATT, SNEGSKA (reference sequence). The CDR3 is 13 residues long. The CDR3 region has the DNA TGCAGTCCTTGGGAGACTTTTCAAGAGACCCAGTACTTC. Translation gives CSPWETFQETQYF.

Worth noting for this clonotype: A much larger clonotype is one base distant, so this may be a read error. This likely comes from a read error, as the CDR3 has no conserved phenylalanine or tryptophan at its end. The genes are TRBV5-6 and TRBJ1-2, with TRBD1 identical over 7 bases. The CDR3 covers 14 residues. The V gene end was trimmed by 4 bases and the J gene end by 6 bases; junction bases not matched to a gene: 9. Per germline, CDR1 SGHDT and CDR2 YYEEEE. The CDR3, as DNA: TGTGCCAGCAGCAAGACAGGGAAACGCGATGGCTACACCTCC. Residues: CASSKTGKRDGYTS.

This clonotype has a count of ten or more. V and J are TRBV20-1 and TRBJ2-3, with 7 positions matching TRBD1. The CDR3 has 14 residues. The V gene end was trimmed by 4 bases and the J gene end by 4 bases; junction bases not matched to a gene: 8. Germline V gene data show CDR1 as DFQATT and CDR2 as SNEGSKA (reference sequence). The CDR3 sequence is CSAKDRTGADTQYF. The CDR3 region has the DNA TGCAGTGCTAAGGACCGGACAGGCGCAGATACGCAGTATTTT.

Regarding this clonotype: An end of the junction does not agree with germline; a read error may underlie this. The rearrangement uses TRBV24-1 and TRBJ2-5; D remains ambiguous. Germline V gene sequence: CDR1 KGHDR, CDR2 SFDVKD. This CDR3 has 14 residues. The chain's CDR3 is CATSDRRSKETQNF. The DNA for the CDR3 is TGTGCCACCAGTGATCGTAGAAGTAAAGAGACCCAGAACTTC.

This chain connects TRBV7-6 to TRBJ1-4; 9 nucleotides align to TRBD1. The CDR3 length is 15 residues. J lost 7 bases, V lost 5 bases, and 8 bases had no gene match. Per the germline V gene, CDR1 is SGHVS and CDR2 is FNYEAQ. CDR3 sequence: CASSLPGQGGEKLFF. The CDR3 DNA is TGTGCCAGCAGCCTGCCGGGACAGGGAGGTGAAAAACTGTTTTTT. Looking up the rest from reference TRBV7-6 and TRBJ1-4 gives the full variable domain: GAGVSQSPRYKVTKRGQDVALRCDPISGHVSLYWYRQALGQGPEFLTYFNYEAQQDKSGLPNDRFSAERPEGSISTLTIQRTEQRDSAMYRCASSLPGQGGEKLFFGSGTQLSVL.

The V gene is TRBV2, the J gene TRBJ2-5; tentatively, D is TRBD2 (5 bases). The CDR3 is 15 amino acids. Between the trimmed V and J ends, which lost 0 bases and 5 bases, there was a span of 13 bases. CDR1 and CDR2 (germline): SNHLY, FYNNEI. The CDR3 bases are TGTGCCAGCAGTGAAGCGCCTAGCCGGATCGAGACCCAGTACTTC. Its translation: CASSEAPSRIETQYF.

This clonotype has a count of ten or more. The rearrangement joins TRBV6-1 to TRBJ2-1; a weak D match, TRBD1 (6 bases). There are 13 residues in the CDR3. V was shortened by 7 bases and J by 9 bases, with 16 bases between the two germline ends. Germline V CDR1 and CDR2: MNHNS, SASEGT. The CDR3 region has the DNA TGTGCCAGCAACCAACAGGGACGGGTTGAGCAGTTCTTC. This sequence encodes CASNQQGRVEQFF.